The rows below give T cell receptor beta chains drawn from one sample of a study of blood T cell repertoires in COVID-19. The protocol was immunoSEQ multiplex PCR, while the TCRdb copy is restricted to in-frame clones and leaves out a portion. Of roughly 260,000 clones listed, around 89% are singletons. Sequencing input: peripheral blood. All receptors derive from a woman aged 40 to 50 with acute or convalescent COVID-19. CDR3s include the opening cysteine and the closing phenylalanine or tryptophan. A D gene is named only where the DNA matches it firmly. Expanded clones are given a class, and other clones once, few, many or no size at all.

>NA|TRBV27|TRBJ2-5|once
CASSSYGSFRETQYF
TGTGCCAGCAGTTCGTACGGGAGCTTTCGCGAGACCCAGTACTTC
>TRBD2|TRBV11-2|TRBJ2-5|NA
CASSLDRVTGGPETQYF
TGTGCCAGCAGCTTAGATCGTGTGACGGGGGGGCCGGAGACCCAGTACTTC
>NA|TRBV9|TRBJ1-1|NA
CASSLGGMNTEAFF
TGTGCCAGCAGCCTCGGAGGGATGAACACTGAAGCTTTCTTT
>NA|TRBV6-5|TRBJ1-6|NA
CASSQYNSPLHF
TGTGCCAGCAGCCAATATAATTCACCCCTCCACTTT
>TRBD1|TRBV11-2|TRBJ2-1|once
CASSPRGFGDGEQFF
TGTGCCAGCAGCCCCAGGGGGTTCGGCGATGGTGAGCAGTTCTTC
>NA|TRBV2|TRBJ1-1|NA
CASSESGMNTEAFF
TGTGCCAGCAGTGAATCAGGCATGAACACTGAAGCTTTCTTT
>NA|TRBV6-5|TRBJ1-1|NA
CASSYRGVTEAFF
TGTGCCAGCAGTTACCGGGGGGTCACTGAAGCTTTCTTT
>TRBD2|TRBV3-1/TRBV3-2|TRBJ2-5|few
CASSRVAGFLQETQYF
TGTGCCAGCAGCCGGGTAGCGGGCTTCCTCCAAGAGACCCAGTACTTC
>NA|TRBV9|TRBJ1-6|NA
CASSREGWSPRENQSPLHF
TGTGCCAGCAGCAGGGAGGGATGGTCACCCAGGGAAAATCAATCACCCCTCCACTTT
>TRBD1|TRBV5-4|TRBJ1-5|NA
CASSLGGQSNQPQHF
TGTGCCAGCAGCTTGGGGGGACAGAGCAATCAGCCCCAGCATTTT
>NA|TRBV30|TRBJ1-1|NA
CAWSVRQDFGEAFF
TGTGCCTGGAGTGTACGACAGGATTTCGGTGAAGCTTTCTTT
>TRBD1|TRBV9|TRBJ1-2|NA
CASSLGQGATYGYTF
TGTGCCAGCAGCCTCGGACAGGGGGCGACCTATGGCTACACCTTC
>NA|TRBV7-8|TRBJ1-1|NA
CASSLVGGPGYSNTEAFF
TGTGCCAGCAGCTTAGTGGGAGGACCGGGCTATTCCAACACTGAAGCTTTCTTT
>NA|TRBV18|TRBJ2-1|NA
CASSPGSYEQFF
TGTGCCAGCTCACCCGGGAGTTATGAGCAGTTCTTC
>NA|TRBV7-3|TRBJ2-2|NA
CASSLTGTSNTGELFF
TGTGCCAGCAGCCTAACCGGGACTTCGAACACCGGGGAGCTGTTTTTT
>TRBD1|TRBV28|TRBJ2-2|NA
CASSLGDRGPGELFF
TGTGCCAGCAGTTTAGGGGACAGGGGACCCGGGGAGCTGTTTTTT
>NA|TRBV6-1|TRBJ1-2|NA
CASSELKLGTQYGYTF
TGTGCCAGCAGTGAACTTAAATTAGGGACACAGTATGGCTACACCTTC
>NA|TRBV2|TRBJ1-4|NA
CASTQRGGTNEKLFF
TGTGCCAGCACCCAAAGGGGGGGGACTAATGAAAAACTGTTTTTT
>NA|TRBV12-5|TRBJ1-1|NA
CASAIGGNTEAFF
TGTGCTAGCGCCATCGGGGGGAACACTGAAGCTTTCTTT
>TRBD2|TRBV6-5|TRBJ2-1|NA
CASRKRGGNNEQFF
TGTGCCAGCAGGAAACGGGGGGGGAACAATGAGCAGTTCTTC
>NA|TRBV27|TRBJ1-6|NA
CASSLSTASSYNSPLHF
TGTGCCAGCAGTTTATCGACAGCGAGCTCCTATAATTCACCCCTCCACTTT
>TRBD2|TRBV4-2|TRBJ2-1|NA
CASSQRDQSGGRVNEQFF
TGTGCCAGCAGCCAAAGGGACCAGAGCGGGGGGCGTGTCAATGAGCAGTTCTTC
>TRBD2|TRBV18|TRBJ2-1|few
CASSPPIAGGTPHNEQFF
TGTGCCAGCTCACCACCGATAGCGGGGGGCACCCCGCACAATGAGCAGTTCTTC
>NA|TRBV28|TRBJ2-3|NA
CASKGRGFTDTQYF
TGTGCCAGCAAAGGACGCGGGTTCACAGATACGCAGTATTTT
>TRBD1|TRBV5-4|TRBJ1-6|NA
CASSLPTGQGRSPLHF
TGTGCCAGCAGCTTGCCCACTGGACAGGGTCGTTCACCCCTCCACTTT
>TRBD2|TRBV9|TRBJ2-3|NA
CASSVALAGGPSTDTQYF
TGTGCCAGCAGCGTAGCGCTAGCGGGGGGGCCAAGCACAGATACGCAGTATTTT
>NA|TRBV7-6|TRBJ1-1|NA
CASRSSNGWDTEAFF
TGTGCCAGCAGATCTTCAAACGGGTGGGACACTGAAGCTTTCTTT
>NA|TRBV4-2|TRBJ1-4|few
CASSQGVQGRGREKLFF
TGTGCCAGCAGCCAAGGGGTGCAAGGGAGAGGCCGGGAAAAACTGTTTTTT
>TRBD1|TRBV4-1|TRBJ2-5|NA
CASSPPTGTVGETQYF
TGCGCCAGCAGCCCTCCCACCGGGACAGTGGGGGAGACCCAGTACTTC
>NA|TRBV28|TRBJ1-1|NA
CASSSRGGHTEAFF
TGTGCCAGCAGTTCCCGGGGGGGCCACACTGAAGCTTTCTTT
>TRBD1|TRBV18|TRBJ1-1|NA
CASSPPSGGGMNTEAFF
TGTGCCAGCTCACCACCGTCAGGGGGCGGCATGAACACTGAAGCTTTCTTT
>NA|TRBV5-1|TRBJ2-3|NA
CASSLTNPTDTQYF
TGCGCCAGCAGCTTGACTAACCCCACAGATACGCAGTATTTT
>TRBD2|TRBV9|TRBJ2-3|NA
CASSPRTSGGSDTQYF
TGTGCCAGCAGCCCTCGGACTAGCGGGGGATCAGATACGCAGTATTTT
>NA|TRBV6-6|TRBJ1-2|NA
CASSSTGLYGYTF
TGTGCCAGCAGTTCGACAGGCCTCTATGGCTACACCTTC
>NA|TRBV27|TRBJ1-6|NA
CASSLAGTNSPLHF
TGTGCCAGCAGTTTAGCCGGGACAAATTCACCCCTCCACTTT
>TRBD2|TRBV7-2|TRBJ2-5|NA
CASSSRLAGGQETQYF
TGTGCCAGCAGCTCCCGACTAGCGGGGGGGCAAGAGACCCAGTACTTC
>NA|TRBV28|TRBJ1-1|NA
CASYRQVNTEAFF
TGTGCCAGTTACCGACAGGTGAACACTGAAGCTTTCTTT
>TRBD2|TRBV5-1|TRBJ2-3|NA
CASSFLAGYPDTQYF
TGCGCCAGCAGCTTCTTAGCGGGGTACCCAGATACGCAGTATTTT
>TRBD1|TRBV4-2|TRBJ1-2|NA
CASSQERGGGYGYTF
TGTGCCAGCAGCCAAGAAAGAGGGGGCGGCTATGGCTACACCTTC
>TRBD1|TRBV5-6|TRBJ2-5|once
CASSLPTGAETQYF
TGTGCCAGCAGCTTGCCGACAGGGGCCGAGACCCAGTACTTC
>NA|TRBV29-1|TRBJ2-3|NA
CSVDASGGRSASDTQYF
TGCAGCGTTGATGCCTCGGGGGGCCGAAGTGCATCAGATACGCAGTATTTT
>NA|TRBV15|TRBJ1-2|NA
CATSRVFLYGYTF
TGTGCCACCAGCAGAGTTTTTCTCTATGGCTACACCTTC
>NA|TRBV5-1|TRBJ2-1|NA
CASSKWQYQFF
TGCGCCAGCAGTAAGTGGCAGTACCAGTTCTTC
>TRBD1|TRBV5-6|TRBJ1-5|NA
CASSFQGQGFYQPQHF
TGTGCCAGCAGCTTCCAAGGACAGGGCTTTTATCAGCCCCAGCATTTT
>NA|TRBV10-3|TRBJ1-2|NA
CAISESATYGYTF
TGTGCCATCAGTGAGTCGGCAACCTATGGCTACACCTTC
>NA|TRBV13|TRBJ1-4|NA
CASRGQGEKLFF
TGTGCCAGCAGGGGACAAGGTGAAAAACTGTTTTTT
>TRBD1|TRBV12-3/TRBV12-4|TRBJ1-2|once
CASSAGTGVGYTF
TGTGCCAGCAGCGCCGGGACAGGGGTCGGCTACACCTTC
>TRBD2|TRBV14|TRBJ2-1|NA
CASSQEAVASGGYSYNEQFF
TGTGCCAGCAGCCAAGAGGCCGTGGCTAGCGGGGGGTACTCCTACAATGAGCAGTTCTTC
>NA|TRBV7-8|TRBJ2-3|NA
CATAVDGRADTQYF
TGTGCCACAGCGGTTGACGGAAGGGCAGATACGCAGTATTTT
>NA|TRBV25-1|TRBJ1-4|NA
CASSDFGGAADEKLFF
TGTGCCAGCAGTGATTTCGGGGGGGCAGCGGATGAAAAACTGTTTTTT
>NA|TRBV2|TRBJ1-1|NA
CASSARQGNTEAFF
TGTGCCAGCAGTGCAAGACAAGGGAACACTGAAGCTTTCTTT